What follows are 5 T cell receptor beta chains derived from one specimen sequenced in a study of post-analysis software for immune sequencing data. No antigen has been identified for these receptors. Study-level points and caveats: TRBV5-6, TRBV5-1 and TRBV20-1 were among roughly 5 TRBV segments more frequent in patients than controls.

cDNA libraries for TCR beta contained unique molecular identifiers. TCRdb fed the PCR reads into MiXCR, producing one record per CDR3 protein. The sample gives fewer than 850,000 distinct CDR3 sequences, roughly 27% of which show up once; 0.5% to 0.6% is in the top ten. Source material: blood. These receptors were obtained from a girl under 18 with multiple sclerosis.

The gene calls are TRBV20-1 and TRBJ1-6; 10 bases are shared with TRBD1. This CDR3 spans 15 amino acids. The junction had 5 bases not matched to a gene; V was cut back by 1 base and J by 8 bases. CDR1 is DFQATT and CDR2 is SNEGSKA in the germline V gene (reference sequence). The CDR3 spells CSARGGTGEDSPLHF. The CDR3 DNA is TGCAGTGCTAGAGGGGGGACAGGGGAAGATTCACCCCTCCACTTT.

Turning to this clonotype: The junction departs from germline at one end; a sequencing error may be responsible. The rearrangement uses TRBV29-1 and TRBJ2-1; D gene ambiguous. The CDR3 is 13 residues long. Germline CDR1 SQVTM, CDR2 ANQGSEA. The CDR3 spells CSVEVVSYNAQFF. In DNA, the CDR3 is TGCAGCGTTGAAGTAGTATCCTACAATGCGCAGTTCTTC.

This clonotype was seen only a few times. The chain couples TRBV28 to TRBJ2-7, with TRBD1 identical over 8 bases. After removal of 6 bases from V and 5 bases from J, the junction contained 6 bases not matched to a gene. In germline, CDR1 is MDHEN, CDR2 SYDVKM. The CDR3 totals 13 residues. The DNA for the CDR3 is TGTGCCAGCAGCCCCCAGGGGGCACACGAGCAGTACTTC. Translating it yields CASSPQGAHEQYF.

This clonotype was counted a few times. This chain uses TRBV15 with TRBJ2-3, with D unresolved. Looked up from germline, CDR1 is LNHNV and CDR2 is YYDKDF (reference sequence). This CDR3 spans 12 amino acids. V dropped 5 bases and J dropped 7 bases, with 10 bases sitting between them. CDR3: CATSLQRNTQYF. In DNA form, the CDR3 reads TGTGCCACCAGCCTACAGAGGAATACGCAGTATTTT.

The J gene is TRBJ1-3, the V gene TRBV12-3 or TRBV12-4; 8 bases are a match to TRBD1. The CDR3 has 14 residues. Trimming cost V 8 bases and J 4 bases; bases outside gene matches: 7. DNA for the CDR3: TGTGCCAGCGCCCTGACAGGGGACGGAAACACCATATATTTT. The encoded protein is CASALTGDGNTIYF.